This T cell receptor (beta chain) emerged from a study of blood T cells in healthy people across ages. Germline CDR1 is MDHEN and CDR2 is SYDVKM. CDR3 length equals 13 residues. The V end lost 5 bases, the J end lost 4 bases, and 11 bases lay between the germline ends. A second PCR of about 7 to 12 cycles used a sample-barcoded 5' primer and a J-beta primer mix. TCRdb called the 5' RACE reads again in MiXCR, with one record for every CDR3 protein. This sample carries hundreds of thousands of distinct CDR3 sequences, about 26% of them seen once, and the ten largest clones take 3%. The table lists this clonotype with a few counts. Another study also made use of these data, one on T cells of mothers and their children.

Sequenced material: blood. The genes are TRBV28 and TRBJ2-5, with D perhaps TRBD1 (5 bases). This sequence originates from a boy aged 10-17 years in good health. The CDR3 reads CASSQRQRETQYF. The CDR3 DNA follows: TGTGCCAGCAGTCAGAGACAGCGAGAGACCCAGTACTTC.